This TCR beta chain was captured in a study of T cell repertoires in cytomegalovirus infection. This clonotype was seen at least ten times. Antigen unknown. The V gene's germline CDR1 is SGHNT and CDR2 YENEEA. V was cut by 6 bases and J by 0 bases, with 6 bases left in between. CDR3 length equals 13 residues. Using its own MiXCR run on the reads, TCRdb lists one record per CDR3 protein. In the table there are roughly 90,000 distinct CDR3 sequences, more than 20% of which are singletons. The starting material was CD8+ T cells from cultured PBMCs, obtained from culture after CMV antigen stimulation. V gene TRBV11-3 combines with J gene TRBJ2-1, with D perhaps TRBD2 (6 bases). This receptor was obtained from a human donor in good health (CMV status not recorded). Some clones in this sample may be carry-over from other donors' samples. As DNA, the CDR3 is TGTGCCAGCAGGGAGGGCTCCTACAATGAGCAGTTCTTC. Translated, it gives CASREGSYNEQFF.